A selection of T cell receptor beta chains follows, all from one sample in a study of blood T cell repertoires in COVID-19. The protocol was immunoSEQ multiplex PCR, while the TCRdb copy is restricted to in-frame clones and leaves out a portion. The sample carries hundreds of thousands of clones, about four fifths recorded once. Sequencing was carried out using PBMCs or T cells enriched from blood (not recorded which). The receptor set was obtained from a woman aged 40 to 55 who had been exposed to COVID-19. Both conserved end residues are part of each CDR3. Fields, in order: clone size, J gene, D gene, V gene, CDR3 protein, CDR3 DNA. D genes are given only for firm matches. Only some rows state a clone size, as once, few, many or a class for expanded clones.

clone_size: NA; j_call: TRBJ1-1; d_call: TRBD1; v_call: TRBV29-1; cdr3_aa: CSAEPQGATEAFF; cdr3_nt: TGCAGCGCCGAACCCCAGGGGGCCACTGAAGCTTTCTTT
clone_size: few; j_call: TRBJ1-2; d_call: TRBD1; v_call: TRBV2; cdr3_aa: CASSRGPQGEGYTF; cdr3_nt: TGTGCCAGCAGTCGAGGGCCCCAGGGGGAAGGCTACACCTTC
clone_size: NA; j_call: TRBJ2-1; d_call: TRBD2; v_call: TRBV3-1/TRBV3-2; cdr3_aa: CASSPGLAGLPLQFF; cdr3_nt: TGTGCCAGCAGCCCCGGACTAGCGGGCCTTCCATTACAATTCTTC
clone_size: NA; j_call: TRBJ2-6; d_call: NA; v_call: TRBV2; cdr3_aa: CASSGDFNVLTF; cdr3_nt: TGTGCCAGCAGTGGGGACTTCAACGTCCTGACTTTC
clone_size: few; j_call: TRBJ1-6; d_call: TRBD1; v_call: TRBV28; cdr3_aa: CASTPRDRGGSPLHF; cdr3_nt: TGTGCCAGCACCCCGCGGGACAGGGGAGGCTCACCCCTCCACTTT
clone_size: NA; j_call: TRBJ1-2; d_call: TRBD1; v_call: TRBV5-3; cdr3_aa: CARSPGQGNAAGEMPNYGYTF; cdr3_nt: TGTGCCAGAAGCCCGGGACAGGGGAATGCGGCTGGAGAGATGCCGAACTATGGCTACACCTTC
clone_size: NA; j_call: TRBJ2-1; d_call: NA; v_call: TRBV28; cdr3_aa: CASSLSQGSHNEQFF; cdr3_nt: TGTGCCAGCAGTTTATCACAGGGAAGTCACAATGAGCAGTTCTTC
clone_size: few; j_call: TRBJ1-6; d_call: TRBD1; v_call: TRBV5-4; cdr3_aa: CASSLEGTGSSPLHF; cdr3_nt: TGTGCCAGCAGCTTGGAGGGGACAGGTAGTTCACCCCTCCACTTT
clone_size: few; j_call: TRBJ2-1; d_call: TRBD2; v_call: TRBV5-1; cdr3_aa: CASSLGSGGPFLFSYNEQFF; cdr3_nt: TGCGCCAGCAGCTTGGGGAGCGGGGGGCCGTTCCTATTCTCCTACAATGAGCAGTTCTTC
clone_size: NA; j_call: TRBJ2-1; d_call: NA; v_call: TRBV20-1; cdr3_aa: CSASGLNHEQFF; cdr3_nt: TGCAGTGCTAGTGGGCTTAACCATGAGCAGTTCTTC
clone_size: NA; j_call: TRBJ2-6; d_call: NA; v_call: TRBV7-3; cdr3_aa: CASSLTLLQGGANVLTF; cdr3_nt: TGTGCCAGCAGCTTAACGTTGTTGCAGGGCGGGGCCAACGTCCTGACTTTC
clone_size: NA; j_call: TRBJ1-1; d_call: TRBD1; v_call: TRBV12-5; cdr3_aa: CASAYPGGSAEAFF; cdr3_nt: TGTGCTAGTGCCTACCCAGGGGGCAGCGCTGAAGCTTTCTTT
clone_size: NA; j_call: TRBJ1-5; d_call: TRBD1; v_call: TRBV7-2; cdr3_aa: CASSSGQGGQPQHF; cdr3_nt: TGTGCCAGCAGCTCAGGACAGGGAGGACAGCCCCAGCATTTT
clone_size: once; j_call: TRBJ2-1; d_call: TRBD2; v_call: TRBV2; cdr3_aa: CATAGGWYNEQFF; cdr3_nt: TGTGCCACAGCGGGGGGGTGGTACAATGAGCAGTTCTTC
clone_size: NA; j_call: TRBJ1-1; d_call: NA; v_call: TRBV27; cdr3_aa: CASSPWTVGYSNTEAFF; cdr3_nt: TGTGCCAGCAGTCCCTGGACAGTGGGGTATTCGAACACTGAAGCTTTCTTT
clone_size: NA; j_call: TRBJ2-5; d_call: TRBD1; v_call: TRBV27; cdr3_aa: CASKPRAGGGSETQYF; cdr3_nt: TGTGCCAGCAAACCTCGCGCAGGGGGCGGGTCGGAGACCCAGTACTTC
clone_size: few; j_call: TRBJ1-5; d_call: NA; v_call: TRBV5-1; cdr3_aa: CASSLGAGSNQPQHF; cdr3_nt: TGCGCCAGCAGCTTGGGGGCGGGGAGCAATCAGCCCCAGCATTTT
clone_size: NA; j_call: TRBJ1-5; d_call: TRBD1; v_call: TRBV7-3; cdr3_aa: CASSPTGGWGQPQHF; cdr3_nt: TGTGCCAGCAGCCCAACAGGGGGCTGGGGTCAGCCCCAGCATTTT
clone_size: once; j_call: TRBJ1-5; d_call: NA; v_call: TRBV11-2; cdr3_aa: CASSLDLGSNQPQHF; cdr3_nt: TGTGCCAGCAGCTTAGATCTAGGTAGCAATCAGCCCCAGCATTTT
clone_size: NA; j_call: TRBJ2-6; d_call: NA; v_call: TRBV10-3; cdr3_aa: CAISEREPGANVLTF; cdr3_nt: TGTGCCATCAGTGAGCGGGAACCTGGGGCCAACGTCCTGACTTTC
clone_size: NA; j_call: TRBJ2-1; d_call: NA; v_call: TRBV5-6; cdr3_aa: CASSLGAGPNEQFF; cdr3_nt: TGTGCCAGCAGCTTGGGGGCGGGGCCGAATGAGCAGTTCTTC
clone_size: NA; j_call: TRBJ1-1; d_call: TRBD1; v_call: TRBV19; cdr3_aa: CASIDRGQGTTEAFF; cdr3_nt: TGTGCCAGTATTGACAGGGGGCAGGGGACCACTGAAGCTTTCTTT
clone_size: NA; j_call: TRBJ1-1; d_call: TRBD1; v_call: TRBV5-4; cdr3_aa: CASSPTIGGMNTEAFF; cdr3_nt: TGTGCCAGCAGCCCTACGATAGGGGGCATGAACACTGAAGCTTTCTTT
clone_size: NA; j_call: TRBJ2-1; d_call: TRBD1; v_call: TRBV7-2; cdr3_aa: CASSYRDRGRNEQFF; cdr3_nt: TGTGCCAGCAGCTACCGGGACAGGGGTAGGAATGAGCAGTTCTTC
clone_size: NA; j_call: TRBJ1-1; d_call: NA; v_call: TRBV19; cdr3_aa: CASSMAVGGGRGNTEAFF; cdr3_nt: TGTGCCAGTAGTATGGCGGTTGGCGGGGGACGCGGGAACACTGAAGCTTTCTTT
clone_size: NA; j_call: TRBJ1-2; d_call: TRBD1; v_call: TRBV29-1; cdr3_aa: CSVEGQEHGYTF; cdr3_nt: TGCAGCGTCGAGGGACAGGAACATGGCTACACCTTC
clone_size: NA; j_call: TRBJ2-2; d_call: NA; v_call: TRBV19; cdr3_aa: CASRWGRLNGELFF; cdr3_nt: TGTGCCAGTAGATGGGGGCGCTTGAACGGGGAGCTGTTTTTT
clone_size: NA; j_call: TRBJ2-1; d_call: TRBD2; v_call: TRBV7-3; cdr3_aa: CASSLSLAGGLSEQFF; cdr3_nt: TGTGCCAGCAGCTTAAGTCTAGCGGGGGGGCTTAGTGAGCAGTTCTTC
clone_size: NA; j_call: TRBJ1-2; d_call: TRBD1; v_call: TRBV7-9; cdr3_aa: CASSGQEVFGYTF; cdr3_nt: TGTGCCAGCTCTGGACAGGAAGTATTTGGCTACACCTTC